This T cell receptor (beta chain) derives from a study of blood T cell repertoires in COVID-19. Study at large: Whether acute or convalescent, the COVID-19 samples came from the United States, Italy and Spain. T cells, B-cell-depleted T cells, or PBMCs provided the cDNA or gDNA that served as material.

Germline V lookup: CDR1 LGHNA, CDR2 YNFKEQ. V gave up 1 base and J gave up 4 bases, with 13 bases separating them. The CDR3 extends over 15 amino acids. Study processing details: Reference gene primers were amplified, and this amplification served to estimate nucleated cell counts. Sequenced by immunoSEQ multiplex PCR; TCRdb stores in-frame clones only, minus some. D and trimming were read from the DNA, whereas the V and J calls and clone size are those reported in that table. Of under 300,000 clones listed, roughly 80% are singletons. This clonotype originated in a woman aged 45-65 years who had recovered from COVID-19. The V call is TRBV4-2, the J call TRBJ1-2, with unresolved D. Material for sequencing was peripheral blood. In DNA, the CDR3 is TGTGCCAGCAGCCAAGGGGAGGGTCCCATCTATGGCTACACCTTC. Translated: CASSQGEGPIYGYTF.